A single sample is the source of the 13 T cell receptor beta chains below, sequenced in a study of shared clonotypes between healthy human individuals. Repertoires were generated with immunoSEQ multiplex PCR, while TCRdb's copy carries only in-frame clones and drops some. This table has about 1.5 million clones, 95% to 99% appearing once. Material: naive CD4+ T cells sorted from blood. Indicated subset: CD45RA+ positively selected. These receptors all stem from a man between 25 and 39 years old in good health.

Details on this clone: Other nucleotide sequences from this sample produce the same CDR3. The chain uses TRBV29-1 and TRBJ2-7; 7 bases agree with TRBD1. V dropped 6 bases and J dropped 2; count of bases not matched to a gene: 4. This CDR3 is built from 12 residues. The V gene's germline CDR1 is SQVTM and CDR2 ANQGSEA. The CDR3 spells CSVRQGPYEQYF. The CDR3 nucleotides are TGCAGCGTCCGACAGGGCCCCTACGAGCAGTACTTC.

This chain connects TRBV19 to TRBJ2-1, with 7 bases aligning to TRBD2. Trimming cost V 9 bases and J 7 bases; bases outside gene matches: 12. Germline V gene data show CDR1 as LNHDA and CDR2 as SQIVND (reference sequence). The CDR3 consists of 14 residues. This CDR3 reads CASNQGLLVNEQFF. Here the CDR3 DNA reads TGTGCCAGCAACCAGGGACTACTGGTGAATGAGCAGTTCTTC.

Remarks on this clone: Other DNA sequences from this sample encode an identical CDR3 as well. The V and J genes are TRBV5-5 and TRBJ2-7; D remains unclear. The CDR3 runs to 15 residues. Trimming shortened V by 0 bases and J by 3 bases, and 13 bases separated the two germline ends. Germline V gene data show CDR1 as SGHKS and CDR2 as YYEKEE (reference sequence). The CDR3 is CASSLGLAGIYEQYF. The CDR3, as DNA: TGTGCCAGCAGCTTGGGGTTAGCAGGAATCTACGAGCAGTACTTC.

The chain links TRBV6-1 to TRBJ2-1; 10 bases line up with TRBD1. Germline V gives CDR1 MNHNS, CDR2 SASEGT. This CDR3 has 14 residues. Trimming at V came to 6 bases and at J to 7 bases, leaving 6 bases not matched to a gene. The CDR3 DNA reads TGTGCCAGCAGACCGGGACAGGGGAGGAATGAGCAGTTCTTC. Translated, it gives CASRPGQGRNEQFF.

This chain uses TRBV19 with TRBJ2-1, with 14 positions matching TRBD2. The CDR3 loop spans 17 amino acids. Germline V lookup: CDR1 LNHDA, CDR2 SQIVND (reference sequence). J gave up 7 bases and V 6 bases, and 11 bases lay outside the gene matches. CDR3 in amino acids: CASSSPGTSGSVNEQFF. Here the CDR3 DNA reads TGTGCCAGTAGCTCCCCCGGGACTAGCGGGAGTGTGAATGAGCAGTTCTTC.

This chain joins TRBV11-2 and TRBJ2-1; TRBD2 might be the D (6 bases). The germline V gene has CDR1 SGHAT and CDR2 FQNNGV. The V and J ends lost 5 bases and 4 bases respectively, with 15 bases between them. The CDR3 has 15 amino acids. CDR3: CASSPFGSGYNEQFF. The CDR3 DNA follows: TGTGCCAGCAGCCCGTTCGGGAGCGGATACAATGAGCAGTTCTTC.

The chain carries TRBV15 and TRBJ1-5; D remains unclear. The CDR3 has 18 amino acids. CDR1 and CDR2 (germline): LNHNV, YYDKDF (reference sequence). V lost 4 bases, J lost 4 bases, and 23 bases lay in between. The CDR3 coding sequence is TGTGCCACCAGCAATCATATAAAGGGCAGGATTGCAAATCAGCCCCAGCATTTT. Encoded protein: CATSNHIKGRIANQPQHF.

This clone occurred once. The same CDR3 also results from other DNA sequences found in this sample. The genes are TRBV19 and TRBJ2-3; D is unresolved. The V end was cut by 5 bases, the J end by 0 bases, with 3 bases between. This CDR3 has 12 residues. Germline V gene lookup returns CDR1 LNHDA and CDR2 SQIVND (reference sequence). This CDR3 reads CASSGSTDTQYF. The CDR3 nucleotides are TGTGCCAGTAGTGGAAGCACAGATACGCAGTATTTT.

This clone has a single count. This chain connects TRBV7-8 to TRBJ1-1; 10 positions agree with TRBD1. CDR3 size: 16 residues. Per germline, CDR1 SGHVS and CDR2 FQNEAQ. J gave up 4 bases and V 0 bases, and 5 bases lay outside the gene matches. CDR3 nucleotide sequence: TGTGCCAGCAGCTTAGCAAGGACAGGGGGTTTCACTGAAGCTTTCTTT. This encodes CASSLARTGGFTEAFF.

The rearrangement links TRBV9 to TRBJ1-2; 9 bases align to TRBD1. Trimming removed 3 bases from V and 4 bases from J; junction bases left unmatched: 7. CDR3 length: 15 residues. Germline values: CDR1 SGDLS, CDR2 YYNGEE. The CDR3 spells CASSADTGGAYGYTF. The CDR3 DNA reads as TGTGCCAGCAGCGCCGACACAGGGGGCGCCTATGGCTACACCTTC.

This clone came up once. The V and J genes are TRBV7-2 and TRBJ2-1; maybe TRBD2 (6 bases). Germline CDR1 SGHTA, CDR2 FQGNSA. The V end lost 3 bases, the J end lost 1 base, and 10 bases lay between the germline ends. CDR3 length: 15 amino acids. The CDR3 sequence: CASSLTAGSYNEQFF. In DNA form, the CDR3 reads TGTGCCAGCAGCTTGACAGCGGGTTCCTACAATGAGCAGTTCTTC.

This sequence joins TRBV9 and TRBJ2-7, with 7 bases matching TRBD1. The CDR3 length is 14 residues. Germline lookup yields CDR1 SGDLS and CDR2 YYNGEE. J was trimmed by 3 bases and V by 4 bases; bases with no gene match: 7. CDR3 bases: TGTGCCAGCAGCCATGCAGACAGGGTCTACGAGCAGTACTTC. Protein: CASSHADRVYEQYF.

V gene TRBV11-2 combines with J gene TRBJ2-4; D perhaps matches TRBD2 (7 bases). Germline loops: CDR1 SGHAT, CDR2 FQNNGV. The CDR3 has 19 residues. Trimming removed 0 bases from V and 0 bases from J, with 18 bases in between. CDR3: CASSLDGQGGGIAKNIQYF. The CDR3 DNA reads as TGTGCCAGCAGCTTAGATGGTCAGGGAGGGGGAATAGCCAAAAACATTCAGTACTTC.